This passage covers 9 T cell receptor beta chains from one sample sequenced in a study of graft-versus-host responses after intestinal transplantation. Responders (roughly 200,000, CFSE-labeled) were co-plated with roughly 200,000 irradiated, violet-dye-labeled stimulators. Data came from immunoSEQ multiplex PCR; TCRdb stores just in-frame clones and leaves some out. The table lists tens of thousands of clones, roughly two fifths of them singletons. Sequencing used alloreactive CD8+ T cells from a mixed lymphocyte reaction culture, obtained before transplantation. Subset noted: CFSE-low proliferating T cells sorted from approximately 6-day pre-transplant mixed lymphocyte reaction (GvH or HvG direction). These receptors all come from a human patient who was an organ donor for intestinal transplantation.

This chain connects TRBV11-3 to TRBJ1-2; D remains unclear. V lost 5 bases, J lost 4 bases, and 11 bases lay in between. The CDR3 sequence is 13 residues long. Germline V gives CDR1 SGHNT, CDR2 YENEEA. The CDR3 protein is CASSLGPPYGYTF. CDR3 in DNA: TGTGCCAGCAGCCTCGGACCCCCCTATGGCTACACCTTC.

This rearrangement joins TRBV5-5 to TRBJ2-7, with 8 bases that match TRBD1. The CDR3 sequence is 15 residues long. Trimming at V came to 0 bases and at J to 3 bases, leaving 5 bases not matched to a gene. Germline V gene lookup returns CDR1 SGHKS and CDR2 YYEKEE (reference sequence). The CDR3 reads CASSLVWTGYYEQYF. CDR3 nucleotides: TGTGCCAGCAGCTTGGTATGGACAGGGTACTACGAGCAGTACTTC.

The V call is TRBV6-7, the J call TRBJ2-1; 7 bases line up with TRBD1. TRBV6-7 has ORF status, its function being uncertain. CDR3 size: 18 residues. J lost 0 bases, V lost 6 bases, and 14 bases had no gene match. CDR3 in DNA: TGTGCCAGCAGGCCAAGGGACAGCCCCGGGTCCTCCTACAATGAGCAGTTCTTC. Its protein is CASRPRDSPGSSYNEQFF.

CDR3 amino acids: CSALQGPEQYF. CDR3 in DNA: TGCAGTGCCCTACAGGGACCCGAGCAGTACTTC. V usage is TRBV20-1 and J usage is TRBJ2-7, with a possible D match to TRBD1 (6 bases). Trimming left V 6 bases short and J 6 bases short, with 12 bases between. Germline values: CDR1 DFQATT, CDR2 SNEGSKA (reference sequence). There are 11 residues in the CDR3.

This clone has more than one count but fewer than ten. This rearrangement joins TRBV2 to TRBJ2-3, with 7 bases fitting TRBD2. CDR1 is SNHLY, CDR2 FYNNEI, per germline. CDR3 length: 15 residues. V trimming: 4 bases; J trimming: 4 bases; junction bases outside the gene matches: 8. This CDR3 reads CASSAWGRAPDTQYF. In DNA, the CDR3 is TGTGCCAGCAGTGCCTGGGGGAGGGCACCAGATACGCAGTATTTT. Variable domain in full (rest from reference TRBV2 and TRBJ2-3): EPEVTQTPSHQVTQMGQEVILRCVPISNHLYFYWYRQILGQKVEFLVSFYNNEISEKSEIFDDQFSVERPDGSNFTLKIRSTKLEDSAMYFCASSAWGRAPDTQYFGPGTRLTVL.

This clone is termed medium-sized. The rearrangement links TRBV6-1 to TRBJ2-1; D not certain. Germline V gives CDR1 MNHNS, CDR2 SASEGT. V was pared by 4 bases and J by 7 bases, with 11 bases between. There are 13 residues in the CDR3. Written as DNA, the CDR3 is TGTGCCAGCAGTGTTTGGCAGGTAAATGAGCAGTTCTTC. This translates into CASSVWQVNEQFF.

The chain carries TRBV7-9 and TRBJ2-7, with no clear D. The CDR3 runs to 12 residues. Germline loops: CDR1 SEHNR, CDR2 FQNEAQ (reference sequence). Trimming stripped 3 bases from V and 3 bases from J, with 6 bases between. The CDR3 spells CASSLGSYEQYF. The CDR3 DNA sequence: TGTGCCAGCAGCTTGGGCAGCTACGAGCAGTACTTC.

V gene TRBV18 combines with J gene TRBJ2-7; 10 bases fit TRBD2. J was trimmed by 2 bases and V by 3 bases; bases with no gene match: 7. Germline values: CDR1 KGHSH, CDR2 LQKENI. The CDR3 totals 16 residues. CDR3 coding DNA: TGTGCCAGCTCACCTCTTAAGGGACTAGCGCCCTACGAGCAGTACTTC. Translating it yields CASSPLKGLAPYEQYF.

This clone was seen only a few times. This rearrangement joins TRBV6-6 to TRBJ1-2; 7 bases align to TRBD1. The CDR3 is made up of 14 amino acids. With 6 bases clipped from V and 6 bases from J, the junction kept 10 bases outside the gene matches. In germline, CDR1 is MNHNY, CDR2 SVGAGI (reference sequence). The CDR3 spells CASSLQPGGHGYTF. CDR3 DNA sequence: TGTGCCAGCAGCCTACAACCAGGGGGGCATGGCTACACCTTC.